This T cell receptor beta chain appears in the sequencing data of a study of shared clonotypes between healthy human individuals. General study points: Approximately 5% was the fraction of naive CD4 clonotypes found shared across a few donors. A reduction in generation probabilities was seen for non-shared clonotypes relative to those shared by all four donors.

This table comes from immunoSEQ multiplex PCR, and its TCRdb copy is limited to in-frame clones, with some not included. The sample includes around 1 million clones, approximately 76% of them seen just once. Germline-derived CDR1 and CDR2 are LGHNA and YSLEER. V lost 0 bases to trimming and J lost 0 bases, with 6 bases between them. The CDR3 has 14 residues. As to this clone: What it binds is unknown.

The receptor's source is a man younger than 35 in good health. Sequences were obtained from memory CD4+ T cells sorted from blood. Subset denoted: CD45RA-negative fraction. The chain employs TRBV4-3 and TRBJ2-7, with D unresolved. CDR3 sequence (DNA): TGCGCCAGCAGCCAAGATTTGACCTCCTACGAGCAGTACTTC. It encodes CASSQDLTSYEQYF.